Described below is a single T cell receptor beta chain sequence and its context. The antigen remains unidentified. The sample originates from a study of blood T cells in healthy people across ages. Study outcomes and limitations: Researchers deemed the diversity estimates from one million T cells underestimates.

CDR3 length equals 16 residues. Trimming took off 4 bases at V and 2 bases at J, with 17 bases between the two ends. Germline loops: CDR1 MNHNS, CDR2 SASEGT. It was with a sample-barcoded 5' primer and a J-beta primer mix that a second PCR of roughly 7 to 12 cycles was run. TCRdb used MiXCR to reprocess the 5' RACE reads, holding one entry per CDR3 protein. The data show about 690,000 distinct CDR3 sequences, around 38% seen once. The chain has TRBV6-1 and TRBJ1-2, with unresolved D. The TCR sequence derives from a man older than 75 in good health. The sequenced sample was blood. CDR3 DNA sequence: TGTGCCAGCAGTGTCCCATGGGGATCGATAAACTATGGCTACACCTTC. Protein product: CASSVPWGSINYGYTF.